Shown below are 27 T cell receptor beta chains from a single sample sequenced in a study of cytomegalovirus exposure and HLA in healthy donors. PCR used 60 Vbeta primers and 13 Jbeta primers. Here immunoSEQ multiplex PCR was the method, and the copy in TCRdb shows in-frame clones only, minus some. This table has fewer than 250,000 clones, 79% appearing once. Sequencing used PBMCs. The origin of the receptors is a woman between 18 and 29 years old in good health and CMV-seronegative.

Notes on this clone: This CDR3 is also generated by other DNA sequences in the sample. The rearrangement joins TRBV28 to TRBJ2-3, with D possibly TRBD2 on 6 matching bases. CDR3 length equals 16 residues. Germline values: CDR1 MDHEN, CDR2 SYDVKM. V lost 6 bases, J lost 5 bases, and 21 bases lay in between. This CDR3 is CASSPGPGTVKDTQYF. The CDR3 nucleotides read TGTGCCAGCAGCCCGGGACCCGGGACTGTGAAAGATACGCAGTATTTT. Combining the CDR3 with reference TRBV28 and TRBJ2-3 gives the whole variable domain DVKVTQSSRYLVKRTGEKVFLECVQDMDHENMFWYRQDPGLGLRLIYFSYDVKMKEKGDIPEGYSVSREKKERFSLILESASTNQTSMYLCASSPGPGTVKDTQYFGPGTRLTVL.

The chain combines TRBV9 with TRBJ2-4, with 7 positions matching TRBD2. Germline CDR1 and CDR2: SGDLS and YYNGEE. The CDR3 has 14 residues. V gave up 4 bases and J gave up 9 bases; unmatched junction bases: 10. CDR3 loop: CASSLGTTLPIQYF. CDR3 bases: TGTGCCAGCAGCTTAGGGACTACCCTGCCCATTCAGTACTTC.

The rearrangement uses TRBV28 and TRBJ1-2; 7 bases map to TRBD1. The CDR3 has 15 amino acids. Losses at the gene ends were 5 bases for V and 2 bases for J; bases not matched to a gene: 8. Germline assignment: CDR1 MDHEN and CDR2 SYDVKM. CDR3 nucleotide sequence: TGTGCCAGCAGTCCCAATCCAGGGGGAAACTATGGCTACACCTTC. Translation gives CASSPNPGGNYGYTF.

J is TRBJ1-2 and V is TRBV29-1; perhaps TRBD1 as D (6 bases). CDR1 is SQVTM, CDR2 ANQGSEA, per germline. The CDR3 totals 15 residues. V gave up 5 bases and J gave up 0 bases, with 16 bases separating them. The CDR3 here is CSVTQGTAPNYGYTF. The CDR3 DNA is TGCAGCGTTACACAGGGTACCGCTCCTAACTATGGCTACACCTTC.

V is TRBV6-1 and J is TRBJ1-1; D may be TRBD1 (6 bases). Germline V gene lookup returns CDR1 MNHNS and CDR2 SASEGT. There are 13 residues in the CDR3. V lost 6 bases and J lost 6, with 14 bases in between. The CDR3 protein is CASSPLTGAEAFF. In nucleotides, the CDR3 is TGTGCCAGCAGCCCCCTGACAGGAGCTGAAGCTTTCTTT.

The chain has TRBV6-5 and TRBJ2-1; 11 nucleotides align to TRBD2. Per the germline V gene, CDR1 is MNHEY and CDR2 is SVGAGI. The V segment lost 6 bases and the J segment 3 bases; nucleotides outside the gene matches: 1. This CDR3 comprises 14 residues. The CDR3 coding sequence is TGTGCCAGCAGCCTAGCGGGGGGCTACAATGAGCAGTTCTTC. Translated, it gives CASSLAGGYNEQFF.

In its sample, this clone was seen a few times. The CDR3 protein is CASSEAAQGAYEQYF. CDR3 bases: TGTGCCAGCAGTGAAGCGGCACAGGGCGCCTACGAGCAGTACTTC. The chain uses TRBV6-1 and TRBJ2-7; TRBD1 might be the D (6 bases). CDR1 and CDR2 from the germline V gene are MNHNS and SASEGT. Trimming took 0 bases from V and 2 from J, leaving 11 bases between them. The CDR3 sequence is 15 residues long.

V gene TRBV28 combines with J gene TRBJ1-2, with 7 positions matching TRBD1. V gave up 5 bases and J gave up 8 bases; unmatched junction bases: 14. Germline V gives CDR1 MDHEN, CDR2 SYDVKM. This CDR3 spans 15 amino acids. CDR3 sequence (DNA): TGTGCCAGCAGTCCCCTGGGTACAGGGGTAAGAGGCTACACCTTC. Its translation: CASSPLGTGVRGYTF.

The chain couples TRBV5-6 to TRBJ1-1, with D perhaps TRBD1 (5 bases). Germline CDR1 is SGHDT and CDR2 is YYEEEE. CDR3 length: 16 amino acids. V was cut by 4 bases and J by 5 bases, with 21 bases left in between. CDR3 region: CASSLFLGRGRTEAFF. In DNA form, the CDR3 reads TGTGCCAGCAGCCTCTTCCTCGGACGGGGGAGAACTGAAGCTTTCTTT.

The genes are TRBV30 and TRBJ2-1, with D unresolved. V was trimmed by 6 bases and J by 0 bases, leaving 9 bases between them. Germline V gives CDR1 GTSNPN, CDR2 SVGIG (reference sequence). The CDR3 runs to 13 residues. CDR3 residues: CACGALSYNEQFF. The CDR3 nucleotides are TGTGCCTGCGGAGCCCTCTCCTACAATGAGCAGTTCTTC. The variable domain in full, completed from reference TRBV30 and TRBJ2-1, reads SQTIHQWPATLVQPVGSPLSLECTVEGTSNPNLYWYRQAAGRGLQLLFYSVGIGQISSEVPQNLSASRPQDRQFILSSKKLLLSDSGFYLCACGALSYNEQFFGPGTRLTVL.

This clone was counted a few times. The chain couples TRBV7-2 to TRBJ1-1; 7 bases line up with TRBD1. The CDR3 is made up of 14 amino acids. CDR1 is SGHTA, CDR2 FQGNSA, per germline. J was trimmed by 8 bases and V by 7 bases; bases with no gene match: 13. CDR3 in DNA: TGTGCCAGCAACCCGACCCGGGACAGTATGGAAGCTTTCTTT. Its translation is CASNPTRDSMEAFF.

In its sample, this clone was seen once. This chain uses TRBV10-3 with TRBJ1-5; D unresolved. CDR1 and CDR2 (germline): ENHRY, SYGVKD. The CDR3 consists of 13 residues. Trimming shortened V by 3 bases and J by 2 bases, and 5 bases separated the two germline ends. In nucleotides, the CDR3 is TGTGCCATCAGTGATATCGGCAATCAGCCCCAGCATTTT. Amino acids: CAISDIGNQPQHF.

This sequence joins TRBV28 and TRBJ2-2; possible D gene TRBD2, 6 bases. Germline CDR1 reads MDHEN; CDR2 reads SYDVKM. Trimming removed 8 bases from V and 1 base from J, with 11 bases in between. The CDR3 sequence is 14 residues long. The CDR3 loop reads CASEEGRNTGELFF. CDR3 DNA: TGTGCCAGCGAGGAGGGGAGGAACACCGGGGAGCTGTTTTTT.

V and J are TRBV5-1 and TRBJ2-1; 12 bases align to TRBD2. This CDR3 contains 14 residues. Germline V CDR1 and CDR2: SGHRS, YFSETQ. V shed 6 bases and J 4 bases; nucleotides not matched to a gene: 2. CDR3 DNA: TGCGCCAGCACCGGACTAGCGGGGTACAATGAGCAGTTCTTC. Its protein is CASTGLAGYNEQFF.

DNA of the CDR3: TGCGCCAGCAGCTACGGGACAACCAGCACAGATACGCAGTATTTT. Its translation: CASSYGTTSTDTQYF. The chain is built from TRBV5-1 and TRBJ2-3; possibly TRBD1 for D (6 bases). V was clipped by 3 bases and J by 0 bases, with 11 bases between them. Germline loops: CDR1 SGHRS, CDR2 YFSETQ. This CDR3 contains 15 residues.

The chain links TRBV19 to TRBJ1-3, with D hard to call. Germline V gene data show CDR1 as LNHDA and CDR2 as SQIVND (reference sequence). V was clipped by 3 bases and J by 4 bases, with 13 bases between them. The CDR3 covers 15 residues. CDR3 residues: CASSIAPQAGNTIYF. In nucleotides, the CDR3 is TGTGCCAGTAGTATCGCCCCTCAAGCCGGAAACACCATATATTTT.

Points on this clone: Other DNA sequences in the sample encode the same CDR3. The rearrangement uses TRBV18 and TRBJ1-1; TRBD1 matches at 8 bases. The CDR3 covers 14 residues. Germline values: CDR1 KGHSH, CDR2 LQKENI. With 3 bases clipped from V and 5 bases from J, the junction kept 5 bases outside the gene matches. In DNA, the CDR3 is TGTGCCAGCTCACCTCAGGGGGCGGGAACTGAAGCTTTCTTT. This gives the protein CASSPQGAGTEAFF. Combining the CDR3 with reference TRBV18 and TRBJ1-1 gives the whole variable domain NAGVMQNPRHLVRRRGQEARLRCSPMKGHSHVYWYRQLPEEGLKFMVYLQKENIIDESGMPKERFSAEFPKEGPSILRIQQVVRGDSAAYFCASSPQGAGTEAFFGQGTRLTVV.

The chain combines TRBV5-1 with TRBJ2-7; 15 bases align to TRBD2. Germline V gives CDR1 SGHRS, CDR2 YFSETQ. Unmatched junction bases numbered 5, after V lost 3 bases and J lost 4 bases. The CDR3 loop spans 16 amino acids. The CDR3 bases are TGCGCCAGCAGCTGGACTAGCGGGGGGGCCGTATACGAGCAGTACTTC. Amino acid sequence: CASSWTSGGAVYEQYF.

The chain carries TRBV28 and TRBJ2-7; weak D call: TRBD1 (5 bases). Deletions cut 6 bases from V and 2 bases from J, with 14 bases between. The CDR3 runs to 14 residues. Germline loops: CDR1 MDHEN, CDR2 SYDVKM. The CDR3 reads CASRWQGTTYEQYF. The CDR3 bases are TGTGCCAGCAGATGGCAGGGCACCACCTACGAGCAGTACTTC.

This chain links TRBV28 with TRBJ2-7; D call uncertain. V lost 4 bases to trimming and J lost 4 bases, with 8 bases between them. Germline CDR1 reads MDHEN; CDR2 reads SYDVKM. This CDR3 contains 12 residues. The CDR3 spells CASSSQVYEQYF. DNA of the CDR3: TGTGCCAGCAGTTCCCAGGTATACGAGCAGTACTTC.

This chain joins TRBV27 and TRBJ1-4; 7 positions agree with TRBD1. V dropped 5 bases and J dropped 7; count of bases not matched to a gene: 16. In germline, CDR1 is MNHEY, CDR2 SMNVEV (reference sequence). The CDR3 covers 17 residues. The DNA of the CDR3 is TGTGCCAGCAGTCCCGGGACAGTGGGGGACGGAGTTGAAAAACTGTTTTTT. Its protein is CASSPGTVGDGVEKLFF.

V usage is TRBV11-3 and J usage is TRBJ2-3; TRBD1 matches 9 bases. V dropped 5 bases and J dropped 3; count of bases not matched to a gene: 3. Germline values: CDR1 SGHNT, CDR2 YENEEA. CDR3 length: 14 amino acids. The CDR3 here is CASSAGQGTDTQYF. CDR3 bases: TGTGCCAGCAGCGCGGGACAGGGAACAGATACGCAGTATTTT.

The chain joins TRBV4-2 to TRBJ1-6; D unresolved. The germline gives CDR1 LGHNA, CDR2 YNFKEQ. Deletions cut 0 bases from V and 3 bases from J, with 9 bases between. The CDR3 runs to 16 residues. The CDR3, as DNA: TGTGCCAGCAGCCAAGAAAGCGGGGACTATAATTCACCCCTCCACTTT. It translates to CASSQESGDYNSPLHF.

The V call is TRBV10-2, the J call TRBJ2-5; tentatively, D is TRBD1 (7 bases). V was cut by 8 bases and J by 5 bases, with 15 bases left in between. The CDR3 length is 13 residues. Germline V gives CDR1 WSHSY, CDR2 SAAADI. The CDR3 is CASEEGASETQYF. In DNA form, the CDR3 reads TGCGCCAGCGAGGAGGGGGCTTCGGAGACCCAGTACTTC.

The chain employs TRBV6-1 and TRBJ1-2; weak D call: TRBD1 (5 bases). The V gene lost 11 bases and the J gene lost 8 bases, with 21 bases spanning the gap. This CDR3 comprises 13 residues. From germline, CDR1 is MNHNS and CDR2 SASEGT. This chain's CDR3 is CALKGAGPSGYTF. The CDR3 bases are TGTGCCCTCAAAGGGGCAGGACCTTCGGGCTACACCTTC.

This clone was seen a single time. The CDR3 protein is CASSFREGIRTEAFF. Here the CDR3 DNA reads TGTGCCAGCAGTTTTCGCGAGGGTATAAGGACTGAAGCTTTCTTT. The chain uses TRBV27 and TRBJ1-1, with no clear D. The CDR3 is made up of 15 amino acids. The ends were cut back, 3 bases at V and 5 bases at J, with 16 bases in the middle. Germline lookup yields CDR1 MNHEY and CDR2 SMNVEV (reference sequence).

The J gene is TRBJ2-2, the V gene TRBV19; D unresolved. This CDR3 contains 14 residues. V lost 3 bases and J lost 2, with 7 bases in between. CDR1 LNHDA and CDR2 SQIVND come from the germline V gene (reference sequence). The CDR3 DNA reads as TGTGCCAGTAGTATGTCGAGAAACACCGGGGAGCTGTTTTTT. This translates into CASSMSRNTGELFF. Full variable domain (remainder filled in from reference TRBV19 and TRBJ2-2): DGGITQSPKYLFRKEGQNVTLSCEQNLNHDAMYWYRQDPGQGLRLIYYSQIVNDFQKGDIAEGYSVSREKKESFPLTVTSAQKNPTAFYLCASSMSRNTGELFFGEGSRLTVL.